The TCR beta chain described here comes from a study of blood T cell repertoires in COVID-19. Trimming took 5 bases from V and 0 from J; bases not matched to a gene: 11. The length of the CDR3 is 18 residues. Germline values: CDR1 MNHEY, CDR2 SVGEGT. There are many counts of this clone. Sequencing used immunoSEQ multiplex PCR; TCRdb keeps in-frame clones, though not all of them. Of about 360,000 clones listed, 70% to 90% were seen once; the top ten hold 7.1%. Sequencing was done on a sample of peripheral blood. V usage is TRBV6-2 or TRBV6-3 and J usage is TRBJ2-5; 11 nucleotides align to TRBD2. This TCR was recovered from a woman aged 60 to 75 with COVID-19, enrolled during active disease. CDR3 in DNA: TGTGCCAGCAGTCCAAGACTAGCGGGGCTCCGGTACCAAGAGACCCAGTACTTC. Translated: CASSPRLAGLRYQETQYF.